The 13 T cell receptor beta chains in this list originate from one sample, sequenced in a study of beta chain features in type 1 diabetes (dated by TCRdb to the late 2010s). Receptors were amplified or captured by the immunoSEQ multiplex PCR assay. The entire amount of isolated RNA was reverse transcribed using the High Capacity cDNA Reverse Transcription Kit, so the sequenced TCRB transcripts were expressed ones. Not all clones reach the TCRdb copy of this immuneACCESS table, which keeps in-frame sequences only. Checked studies attribute under half of the gap to unresolved V genes and leave the rest unexplained. The sample table holds some 330,000 clones, of which 9.5% to 12% were seen once. The ten largest clones represent under 0.02% of the sample. The sequencing sample was made of naive CD4+ T cells from blood. Sample cell subset or site, as interpreted from the label and publication: true naive CD4+ T cells. The receptors were gathered from a woman in her twenties or thirties in good health.

This chain joins TRBV27 and TRBJ2-7; 10 bases align to TRBD1. J gave up 4 bases and V 5 bases, and 8 bases lay outside the gene matches. Germline loops: CDR1 MNHEY, CDR2 SMNVEV (reference sequence). This CDR3 region has 15 residues. CDR3: CASSPGQGGFYEQYF. The CDR3 coding sequence is TGTGCCAGCAGTCCAGGACAGGGGGGCTTTTACGAGCAGTACTTC.

The V call is TRBV7-9, the J call TRBJ1-1, with 7 bases aligning to TRBD1. The CDR3 is made up of 15 amino acids. From germline, CDR1 is SEHNR and CDR2 FQNEAQ (reference sequence). Trimming took 5 bases from V and 0 from J; bases not matched to a gene: 6. CDR3 protein: CASSNSGTVNTEAFF. CDR3 coding DNA: TGTGCCAGCAGCAACTCCGGGACAGTGAACACTGAAGCTTTCTTT.

This clone was found many times. The rearrangement uses TRBV18 and TRBJ2-4; 8 positions match TRBD1. Germline assignment: CDR1 KGHSH and CDR2 LQKENI. The CDR3 totals 13 residues. The junction had 1 base not matched to a gene; V was cut back by 3 bases and J by 6 bases. CDR3 coding DNA: TGTGCCAGCTCACCCGGACAGGGAAACATTCAGTACTTC. This sequence encodes CASSPGQGNIQYF.

This clone was detected a few times. The chain joins TRBV4-3 to TRBJ2-7; 7 bases line up with TRBD1. Germline V gives CDR1 LGHNA, CDR2 YSLEER. The J segment lost 3 bases and the V segment lost 0 bases, leaving 5 bases of the junction unmatched. The CDR3 extends over 15 amino acids. The CDR3 reads CASSQDSAGGYEQYF. The DNA of the CDR3 is TGCGCCAGCAGCCAAGATTCGGCAGGGGGCTACGAGCAGTACTTC.

The V gene is TRBV6-1, the J gene TRBJ2-5; tentative D call: TRBD2 (5 bases). The V gene lost 5 bases and the J gene lost 2 bases, with 6 bases spanning the gap. The CDR3 covers 12 residues. Germline V lookup: CDR1 MNHNS, CDR2 SASEGT. The CDR3 coding sequence is TGTGCCAGCAGTAGGACTCAAGAGACCCAGTACTTC. Protein: CASSRTQETQYF.

This clone was seen a handful of times. This chain links TRBV10-3 with TRBJ2-3; the match to TRBD1 covers 7 bases. CDR3 length: 14 amino acids. V lost 6 bases to trimming and J lost 1 base; unmatched junction nucleotides: 4. The V gene's germline CDR1 is ENHRY and CDR2 SYGVKD. CDR3 in amino acids: CAIRAGGGTDTQYF. In nucleotides, the CDR3 is TGTGCCATCAGGGCAGGGGGAGGCACAGATACGCAGTATTTT.

For the CDR3, the DNA is TGTGCCAGTAGCACTATTGTGGGGGCAGGGAACACTGAAGCTTTCTTT. Amino acid sequence: CASSTIVGAGNTEAFF. The chain recombines TRBV19 with TRBJ1-1, with D perhaps TRBD1 (6 bases). The CDR3 length is 16 residues. Trimming pared 6 bases from V and 1 base from J, leaving 18 bases between. Germline V CDR1 and CDR2: LNHDA, SQIVND (reference sequence).

This clone was seen a handful of times. This chain links TRBV18 with TRBJ2-6; 8 bases match TRBD1. The CDR3 consists of 18 residues. Germline V gives CDR1 KGHSH, CDR2 LQKENI. J gave up 0 bases and V 1 base, and 5 bases lay outside the gene matches. The CDR3: CASSPRGQDYSGANVLTF. The CDR3 DNA is TGTGCCAGCTCACCACGGGGACAGGACTACTCTGGGGCCAACGTCCTGACTTTC.

In its sample, this clone was seen a few times. This chain joins TRBV19 and TRBJ2-2, with D unclear. The CDR3 is made up of 14 amino acids. Germline V gene lookup returns CDR1 LNHDA and CDR2 SQIVND (reference sequence). The V end lost 1 base, the J end lost 4 bases, and 7 bases lay between the germline ends. CDR3 amino acids: CASSIAVLTGELFF. The CDR3 region has the DNA TGTGCCAGTAGTATAGCGGTCCTCACCGGGGAGCTGTTTTTT.

This clone was counted a few times. This chain links TRBV25-1 with TRBJ2-5, with D tentatively TRBD1 (7 bases). The CDR3 covers 17 residues. Germline CDR1 MGHDK, CDR2 SYGVNS. Trimming shortened V by 6 bases and J by 4 bases, and 24 bases separated the two germline ends. CDR3 DNA sequence: TGTGCCAGCAGCTTCGCAGGGGGACTCAGGGGTGCAGAGACCCAGTACTTC. Translated, it gives CASSFAGGLRGAETQYF.

The table lists this clone with a few counts. The chain is built from TRBV9 and TRBJ2-5; D might be TRBD2 (6 bases). The CDR3 runs to 16 residues. The germline CDR1 and CDR2 sequences are SGDLS and YYNGEE. Between the trimmed V and J ends, which lost 1 base and 2 bases, there was a span of 15 bases. For the CDR3, the DNA is TGTGCCAGCAGCGTATCTCTCCGGGACTCTCAAGAGACCCAGTACTTC. It specifies CASSVSLRDSQETQYF.

This clone was found a few times. The chain has TRBV28 and TRBJ1-4, with 9 positions matching TRBD1. The CDR3 is made up of 13 amino acids. Looked up from germline, CDR1 is MDHEN and CDR2 is SYDVKM. V lost 6 bases, J lost 8 bases, and 4 bases stayed unmatched. DNA for the CDR3: TGTGCCAGCAGAGTAGACAGGGGGGAAAAACTGTTTTTT. Its protein is CASRVDRGEKLFF.

This chain uses TRBV2 with TRBJ1-1, with a possible D match to TRBD1 (6 bases). V was clipped by 4 bases and J by 6 bases, with 12 bases between them. CDR1 SNHLY and CDR2 FYNNEI come from the germline V gene. The CDR3 runs 13 residues. CDR3: CASSAEQGSEAFF. The DNA for the CDR3 is TGTGCCAGCAGTGCCGAACAGGGCTCTGAAGCTTTCTTT. Full variable domain (outside the CDR3, taken from reference TRBV2 and TRBJ1-1): EPEVTQTPSHQVTQMGQEVILRCVPISNHLYFYWYRQILGQKVEFLVSFYNNEISEKSEIFDDQFSVERPDGSNFTLKIRSTKLEDSAMYFCASSAEQGSEAFFGQGTRLTVV.